Presented here are 29 T cell receptor beta chains from one specimen sequenced in a study of cytomegalovirus exposure and HLA in healthy donors. The PCR made use of 60 Vbeta and 13 Jbeta primers. Data came from immunoSEQ multiplex PCR; TCRdb stores just in-frame clones and leaves some out. In the table there are around 150,000 clones, roughly 77% of which are singletons. The sample was PBMCs. Source of these receptors: a woman in her thirties or forties in good health and CMV-seropositive.

The J gene is TRBJ2-1, the V gene TRBV11-3; tentative D call: TRBD2 (7 bases). V was clipped by 5 bases and J by 4 bases, with 12 bases between them. The CDR3 totals 14 residues. Germline CDR1 reads SGHNT; CDR2 reads YENEEA. CDR3 in DNA: TGTGCCAGCAGCCCGGGGGGCGTGTACAATGAGCAGTTCTTC. It codes for CASSPGGVYNEQFF. Drawing the rest from reference TRBV11-3 and TRBJ2-1, the complete variable domain is EAGVVQSPRYKIIEKKQPVAFWCNPISGHNTLYWYLQNLGQGPELLIRYENEEAVDDSQLPKDRFSAERLKGVDSTLKIQPAELGDSAVYLCASSPGGVYNEQFFGPGTRLTVL.

V usage is TRBV7-3 and J usage is TRBJ2-1; weak D call: TRBD2 (6 bases). Germline V gene sequence: CDR1 SGHTA, CDR2 FQGTGA. This CDR3 contains 16 residues. V lost 2 bases to trimming and J lost 8 bases, with 19 bases between them. CDR3 region: CASSLSLSWERDEQFF. CDR3 sequence (DNA): TGTGCCAGCAGCTTATCCCTCTCGTGGGAGCGGGATGAGCAGTTCTTC.

J is TRBJ1-5 and V is TRBV6-1; weak D call: TRBD1 (6 bases). CDR3 length: 14 residues. The germline gives CDR1 MNHNS, CDR2 SASEGT. V was shortened by 2 bases and J by 4 bases, with 9 bases between the two germline ends. In DNA, the CDR3 is TGTGCCAGCAGTGAAACACAGGGTAATCAGCCCCAGCATTTT. It specifies CASSETQGNQPQHF.

The chain is built from TRBV9 and TRBJ2-7, with D possibly being TRBD1 (6 bases). With 0 bases removed from V and 7 bases from J, the gap between germline ends came to 17 bases. The germline V gene encodes CDR1 SGDLS and CDR2 YYNGEE. The CDR3 is 15 residues long. CDR3 nucleotide sequence: TGTGCCAGCAGCGTAGTAGGGACATACGATGGGGAGCAGTACTTC. Translation: CASSVVGTYDGEQYF. Full variable domain (missing parts from reference TRBV9 and TRBJ2-7): DSGVTQTPKHLITATGQRVTLRCSPRSGDLSVYWYQQSLDQGLQFLIQYYNGEERAKGNILERFSAQQFPDLHSELNLSSLELGDSALYFCASSVVGTYDGEQYFGPGTRLTVT.

The chain couples TRBV19 to TRBJ2-7, with TRBD2 matching over 9 bases. V trimming: 9 bases; J trimming: 7 bases; junction bases outside the gene matches: 13. The CDR3 extends over 14 amino acids. Germline values: CDR1 LNHDA, CDR2 SQIVND (reference sequence). CDR3 loop: CASRMLAGQGEQYF. The CDR3 nucleotides are TGTGCCAGCCGCATGCTAGCGGGACAAGGGGAGCAGTACTTC. Based on the CDR3 plus reference TRBV19 and TRBJ2-7, the full variable domain is DGGITQSPKYLFRKEGQNVTLSCEQNLNHDAMYWYRQDPGQGLRLIYYSQIVNDFQKGDIAEGYSVSREKKESFPLTVTSAQKNPTAFYLCASRMLAGQGEQYFGPGTRLTVT.

In this sample, this clone turned up once. The genes are TRBV29-1 and TRBJ2-7, with D possibly matching TRBD1 (6 bases). V was trimmed by 3 bases and J by 2 bases, leaving 23 bases between them. The CDR3 is made up of 17 amino acids. From germline, CDR1 is SQVTM and CDR2 ANQGSEA. CDR3 region: CSVDSPPLTGKTYEQYF. CDR3 nucleotide sequence: TGCAGCGTTGACTCTCCCCCCTTAACAGGGAAAACCTACGAGCAGTACTTC.

The V and J genes are TRBV11-3 and TRBJ2-1; a possible D gene is TRBD2 (6 bases). The CDR3 covers 16 residues. Between the trimmed V and J ends, which lost 2 bases and 1 base, there was a span of 12 bases. Germline CDR1 reads SGHNT; CDR2 reads YENEEA. CDR3 coding DNA: TGTGCCAGCAGCTTATCGGGGAGCGGGTCCTACAATGAGCAGTTCTTC. Amino acids: CASSLSGSGSYNEQFF.

The chain links TRBV7-2 to TRBJ2-1; tentative D call: TRBD2 (6 bases). V was pared by 5 bases and J by 7 bases, with 21 bases between. The CDR3 length is 16 residues. Germline assignment: CDR1 SGHTA and CDR2 FQGNSA. The DNA for the CDR3 is TGTGCCAGCAGCACCGCCCCTACTAGCTGGAAGAATGAGCAGTTCTTC. Protein sequence: CASSTAPTSWKNEQFF.

The rearrangement links TRBV6-1 to TRBJ1-3, with D tentatively TRBD1 (6 bases). Per germline, CDR1 MNHNS and CDR2 SASEGT. Trimming took off 1 base at V and 8 bases at J, with 12 bases between the two ends. The CDR3 extends over 14 amino acids. CDR3 sequence (DNA): TGTGCCAGCAGTGAAGGGGACATAAGATACACCATATATTTT. This encodes CASSEGDIRYTIYF.

This rearrangement joins TRBV6-8 to TRBJ2-7, with TRBD1 identical over 10 bases. Germline lookup yields CDR1 MNHGY and CDR2 SAAAGT. The CDR3 has 15 residues. Losses at the gene ends were 8 bases for V and 4 bases for J; bases not matched to a gene: 11. The CDR3, as DNA: TGTGCCAGCGACTTTGCCGGGACAGGGGATTACGAGCAGTACTTC. Its protein product is CASDFAGTGDYEQYF.

This clone was counted a single time. This chain joins TRBV27 and TRBJ1-2, with D perhaps TRBD1 (6 bases). Germline CDR1 and CDR2: MNHEY and SMNVEV (reference sequence). This CDR3 spans 14 amino acids. The V gene lost 6 bases and the J gene lost 8 bases, with 19 bases spanning the gap. For the CDR3, the DNA is TGTGCCAGCAGCCTCAGGGGATCTATGGGGGGCTACACCTTC. This codes for CASSLRGSMGGYTF.

V gene TRBV10-1 combines with J gene TRBJ2-5, with TRBD2 matching over 13 bases. The CDR3 runs to 16 residues. Trimming at V came to 0 bases and at J to 5 bases, leaving 3 bases not matched to a gene. Germline values: CDR1 WNHNN, CDR2 SYGVQD (reference sequence). The CDR3 loop is CASSESLAGGVETQYF. The CDR3 DNA reads TGCGCCAGCAGTGAGTCACTAGCGGGAGGGGTTGAGACCCAGTACTTC.

V and J are TRBV6-1 and TRBJ2-7; 7 bases match TRBD1. CDR3 size: 15 residues. Germline-derived CDR1 and CDR2 are MNHNS and SASEGT. V shed 7 bases, J shed 3 bases, and the junction held 12 bases outside the gene matches. The CDR3 region is CASKPPGQVGYEQYF. CDR3 nucleotides: TGTGCCAGCAAACCACCAGGACAGGTGGGCTACGAGCAGTACTTC.

The table lists this clone with a few counts. The chain is built from TRBV27 and TRBJ2-1; 14 nucleotides align to TRBD2. CDR1 MNHEY and CDR2 SMNVEV come from the germline V gene (reference sequence). The CDR3 has 14 amino acids. J lost 15 bases, V lost 4 bases, and 8 bases had no gene match. CDR3 amino acids: CASSSGLAGEGGFF. CDR3 in DNA: TGTGCCAGCAGTTCGGGACTAGCGGGAGAGGGGGGGTTCTTC.

The J gene is TRBJ2-1, the V gene TRBV27; TRBD1 agrees at 9 bases. After removal of 5 bases from V and 7 bases from J, the junction contained 9 bases not matched to a gene. Germline-derived CDR1 and CDR2 are MNHEY and SMNVEV (reference sequence). The CDR3 spans 15 residues. CDR3: CASSQGQGGSNEQFF. As DNA, the CDR3 is TGTGCCAGCAGTCAGGGACAGGGTGGATCTAATGAGCAGTTCTTC.

The V call is TRBV9, the J call TRBJ2-1, with TRBD2 matching 8 bases. After removal of 3 bases from V and 2 bases from J, the junction contained 10 bases not matched to a gene. This CDR3 comprises 17 residues. Germline V gene data show CDR1 as SGDLS and CDR2 as YYNGEE. DNA for the CDR3: TGTGCCAGCAGCGGAGTAGGAGGGGGACTAGCCTACAATGAGCAGTTCTTC. It codes for CASSGVGGGLAYNEQFF. The variable domain in full, with the rest retrieved from reference TRBV9 and TRBJ2-1, is DSGVTQTPKHLITATGQRVTLRCSPRSGDLSVYWYQQSLDQGLQFLIQYYNGEERAKGNILERFSAQQFPDLHSELNLSSLELGDSALYFCASSGVGGGLAYNEQFFGPGTRLTVL.

The chain links TRBV7-2 to TRBJ2-2, with 12 positions matching TRBD2. The CDR3 is made up of 18 amino acids. The germline V gene has CDR1 SGHTA and CDR2 FQGNSA. V was clipped by 5 bases and J by 3 bases; unmatched bases: 10. The CDR3, as DNA: TGTGCCAGCAGCCAAGAGGGCCTAGCGGGAGGGTACACCGGGGAGCTGTTTTTT. It codes for CASSQEGLAGGYTGELFF.

The V call is TRBV7-3, the J call TRBJ1-2, with TRBD1 identical over 10 bases. The length of the CDR3 is 13 residues. Trimming at V came to 5 bases and at J to 8 bases, leaving 5 bases not matched to a gene. Germline CDR1 reads SGHTA; CDR2 reads FQGTGA. The CDR3 DNA reads TGTGCCAGCAGCAGGGACAGGGGAGAAGGCTACACCTTC. Protein product: CASSRDRGEGYTF.

The V call is TRBV5-5, the J call TRBJ2-2; possibly TRBD2 for D (5 bases). Germline V gives CDR1 SGHKS, CDR2 YYEKEE (reference sequence). The CDR3 is 15 residues long. Trimming removed 0 bases at V and 3 bases at J, with 9 bases between. In DNA, the CDR3 is TGTGCCAGCAGCTTGGGGGCTAGCCACACCGGGGAGCTGTTTTTT. This encodes CASSLGASHTGELFF.

This clone has only a few counts. The genes are TRBV5-5 and TRBJ2-7, with D tentatively TRBD2 (6 bases). There are 14 residues in the CDR3. The V end lost 2 bases, the J end lost 6 bases, and 15 bases lay between the germline ends. The germline V gene encodes CDR1 SGHKS and CDR2 YYEKEE (reference sequence). The CDR3: CASSFQGGGTEQYF. The CDR3 DNA sequence: TGTGCCAGCAGCTTCCAAGGTGGAGGGACCGAGCAGTACTTC.

The chain combines TRBV18 with TRBJ2-7; 8 positions match TRBD1. Germline V lookup: CDR1 KGHSH, CDR2 LQKENI. The CDR3 consists of 14 residues. Trimming removed 3 bases from V and 3 bases from J; junction bases left unmatched: 4. The DNA of the CDR3 is TGTGCCAGCTCACCGGACAGGGCTCACTACGAGCAGTACTTC. Translating it yields CASSPDRAHYEQYF.

The V gene is TRBV2, the J gene TRBJ2-3; D may be TRBD1 (5 bases). Deletions cut 5 bases from V and 2 bases from J, with 11 bases between. The CDR3 has 14 residues. Looked up from germline, CDR1 is SNHLY and CDR2 is FYNNEI. The CDR3 loop is CASSRRQFTDTQYF. The CDR3 region has the DNA TGTGCCAGCAGTAGGCGACAGTTCACAGATACGCAGTATTTT.

This clone has more than one count but fewer than ten. CDR3 residues: CASSSAPTGPNQPQHF. CDR3 coding DNA: TGTGCCAGCAGCTCCGCGCCGACAGGGCCCAATCAGCCCCAGCATTTT. This chain connects TRBV7-2 to TRBJ1-5; 7 bases are a match to TRBD1. Losses at the gene ends were 4 bases for V and 3 bases for J; bases not matched to a gene: 9. The CDR3 covers 16 residues. Looked up from germline, CDR1 is SGHTA and CDR2 is FQGNSA. Using reference TRBV7-2 and TRBJ1-5 for the parts outside the CDR3, the full variable domain is GAGVSQSPSNKVTEKGKDVELRCDPISGHTALYWYRQSLGQGLEFLIYFQGNSAPDKSGLPSDRFSAERTGGSVSTLTIQRTQQEDSAVYLCASSSAPTGPNQPQHFGDGTRLSIL.

By proportion, this clone is medium-sized. The chain recombines TRBV7-8 with TRBJ2-7; the match to TRBD1 covers 7 bases. J was trimmed by 0 bases and V by 7 bases; bases with no gene match: 9. The CDR3 has 15 residues. CDR1 and CDR2 from the germline V gene are SGHVS and FQNEAQ. The CDR3 DNA reads TGTGCCAGCAAATCTACACAGGGGCCCTCCTACGAGCAGTACTTC. Translating gives CASKSTQGPSYEQYF.

The genes are TRBV27 and TRBJ1-2, with TRBD1 matching over 9 bases. CDR1 is MNHEY and CDR2 is SMNVEV in the germline V gene (reference sequence). This CDR3 comprises 17 residues. V was pared by 1 base and J by 2 bases, with 8 bases of the junction left unmatched. CDR3 amino acids: CASSLYGGTGLNYGYTF. The CDR3 nucleotides read TGTGCCAGCAGTTTATACGGGGGGACAGGGCTAAACTATGGCTACACCTTC.

V and J are TRBV25-1 and TRBJ1-2; D not certain. CDR1 is MGHDK and CDR2 is SYGVNS in the germline V gene. V dropped 0 bases and J dropped 8 bases, with 13 bases sitting between them. The CDR3 runs 14 residues. In nucleotides, the CDR3 is TGTGCCAGCAGTGAATACGAGGAGGGAGGAGGCTACACCTTC. Its translation is CASSEYEEGGGYTF.

The chain recombines TRBV19 with TRBJ1-1, with a tentative D call TRBD1 (6 bases). The CDR3 runs to 14 residues. Trimming took 9 bases from V and 0 from J, leaving 14 bases between them. Germline V gene data show CDR1 as LNHDA and CDR2 as SQIVND (reference sequence). The CDR3 spells CASLSRGMNTEAFF. For the CDR3, the DNA is TGTGCCAGCCTATCAAGGGGGATGAACACTGAAGCTTTCTTT.

Details on this clone: Mismatch with germline at one junction end may stem from a read error. J is TRBJ1-1 and V is TRBV7-7; no definite D call. CDR1 and CDR2 from the germline V gene are SSHAT and FNYEAQ (reference sequence). The CDR3 sequence is 13 residues long. The CDR3 sequence: CASSLSEGTEAFF. Written as DNA, the CDR3 is TGTGCTAGCAGCTTAAGTGAGGGCACTGAAGCTTTCTTT. The whole variable domain, remainder taken from reference TRBV7-7 and TRBJ1-1, is GAGVSQSPRYKVTKRGQDVTLRCDPISSHATLYWYQQALGQGPEFLTYFNYEAQPDKSGLPSDRFSAERPEGSISTLTIQRTEQRDSAMYRCASSLSEGTEAFFGQGTRLTVV.

This sequence joins TRBV5-4 and TRBJ2-1, with a tentative D call TRBD1 (6 bases). The CDR3 has 15 residues. Germline values: CDR1 SGHNT, CDR2 YYREEE (reference sequence). V lost 0 bases and J lost 5, with 12 bases in between. The chain's CDR3 is CASSLGQGIHNEQFF. Here the CDR3 DNA reads TGTGCCAGCAGCTTGGGGCAGGGGATTCACAATGAGCAGTTCTTC. The full variable domain, in which reference TRBV5-4 and TRBJ2-1 provide the parts outside the CDR3, is ETGVTQSPTHLIKTRGQQVTLRCSSQSGHNTVSWYQQALGQGPQFIFQYYREEENGRGNFPPRFSGLQFPNYSSELNVNALELDDSALYLCASSLGQGIHNEQFFGPGTRLTVL.